The 12 T cell receptor beta chains below were found in one sample sequenced in a study of cytomegalovirus exposure and HLA in healthy donors. Amplification used 60 Vbeta primers and 13 Jbeta primers. Assay used: immunoSEQ multiplex PCR; TCRdb lists only in-frame clones, some missing. Among about 140,000 clones listed, nearly 10% were seen once. The sample was PBMCs. These receptors were obtained from a man aged 45 to 65 in good health and CMV-seronegative.

This clone occurred a few times. The chain employs TRBV5-1 and TRBJ2-1; D gene unclear. The CDR3 totals 13 residues. The germline gives CDR1 SGHRS, CDR2 YFSETQ. Trimming shortened V by 5 bases and J by 5 bases, and 11 bases separated the two germline ends. The CDR3 DNA is TGCGCCAGCAGTGCCAACCCAGACAATGAGCAGTTCTTC. Its translation is CASSANPDNEQFF.

V is TRBV7-8 and J is TRBJ2-7; D gene unclear. Germline lookup yields CDR1 SGHVS and CDR2 FQNEAQ. Trimming left V 1 base short and J 7 bases short, with 8 bases between. The CDR3 is made up of 12 amino acids. The chain's CDR3 is CASSLDPGEQYF. CDR3 nucleotide sequence: TGTGCCAGCAGCTTAGATCCCGGGGAGCAGTACTTC.

The chain employs TRBV19 and TRBJ2-6; 7 bases are shared with TRBD1. V was pared by 5 bases and J by 2 bases, with 6 bases of the junction left unmatched. The CDR3 length is 16 residues. Germline loops: CDR1 LNHDA, CDR2 SQIVND (reference sequence). The CDR3 nucleotides read TGTGCCAGTAGTTCCCAGGGGGTGACTGGGGCCAACGTCCTGACTTTC. It is translated as CASSSQGVTGANVLTF.

This clone showed up just a few times. CDR3 region: CASSFGQGATYEQYF. CDR3 DNA sequence: TGTGCCAGCAGCTTCGGACAGGGGGCCACCTACGAGCAGTACTTC. This chain uses TRBV11-2 with TRBJ2-7; TRBD1 matches 11 bases. The germline V gene encodes CDR1 SGHAT and CDR2 FQNNGV. The junction had 3 bases not matched to a gene; V was cut back by 3 bases and J by 2 bases. The CDR3 runs to 15 residues.

There are many counts of this clone. The gene calls are TRBV2 and TRBJ1-1; D call uncertain. The germline V gene has CDR1 SNHLY and CDR2 FYNNEI. This CDR3 spans 13 amino acids. V was cut by 5 bases and J by 2 bases, with 9 bases left in between. CDR3 sequence: CASSYDTNTEAFF. DNA for the CDR3: TGTGCCAGCAGTTATGACACCAACACTGAAGCTTTCTTT.

The genes are TRBV6-7 and TRBJ2-5, with a weak D call TRBD2 (6 bases). TRBV6-7 is an open reading frame, and its role is uncertain. Between the trimmed V and J ends, which lost 10 bases and 2 bases, there was a span of 23 bases. This CDR3 comprises 16 residues. CDR3 sequence: CATPRLGPVSQETQYF. CDR3 nucleotides: TGTGCCACCCCCAGACTAGGCCCCGTCTCGCAAGAGACCCAGTACTTC.

The sample holds a few counts of this clone. V gene TRBV4-1 combines with J gene TRBJ1-5, with unresolved D. Deletions cut 3 bases from V and 3 bases from J, with 12 bases between. There are 15 residues in the CDR3. Germline-derived CDR1 and CDR2 are MGHRA and YSYEKL. In nucleotides, the CDR3 is TGCGCCAGCAGCCAGTTGTCGGGGATCAATCAGCCCCAGCATTTT. Encoded protein: CASSQLSGINQPQHF.

This chain connects TRBV5-1 to TRBJ2-1; D is unclear. Germline CDR1 reads SGHRS; CDR2 reads YFSETQ. This CDR3 region has 17 residues. The V gene lost 0 bases and the J gene lost 7 bases, with 20 bases spanning the gap. For the CDR3, the DNA is TGCGCCAGCAGCTTGGGGGTTAGCTCGAACCTAATTAATGAGCAGTTCTTC. This gives the protein CASSLGVSSNLINEQFF.

In its sample, this clone was seen a few times. The V gene is TRBV7-2, the J gene TRBJ1-3, with 7 bases that match TRBD1. The CDR3 has 16 residues. Germline CDR1 and CDR2: SGHTA and FQGNSA. The trim removed 5 bases at V and 0 bases at J, leaving 7 bases unmatched. DNA of the CDR3: TGTGCCAGCAGCCCCCACCGGACAGGCTCTGGAAACACCATATATTTT. The encoded protein is CASSPHRTGSGNTIYF.

Here the CDR3 DNA reads TGTGCCAGCAGTTCCTTCAGCGGGAGTTACACAGATACGCAGTATTTT. Its protein product is CASSSFSGSYTDTQYF. This chain uses TRBV28 with TRBJ2-3; 8 nucleotides agree with TRBD2. CDR1 and CDR2 from the germline V gene are MDHEN and SYDVKM. With 4 bases clipped from V and 2 bases from J, the junction kept 8 bases outside the gene matches. The CDR3 consists of 16 residues.

This chain links TRBV9 with TRBJ2-3; 12 positions agree with TRBD2. This CDR3 is built from 17 residues. Germline CDR1 reads SGDLS; CDR2 reads YYNGEE. V was clipped by 4 bases and J by 0 bases; unmatched bases: 6. This CDR3 reads CASSPRTSGASTDTQYF. The CDR3 DNA reads TGTGCCAGCAGCCCGCGGACTAGCGGGGCCAGCACAGATACGCAGTATTTT.

This chain connects TRBV13 to TRBJ1-3; D not certain. Germline V lookup: CDR1 PRHDT, CDR2 FYEKMQ (reference sequence). The V end was cut by 6 bases, the J end by 0 bases, with 12 bases between. The CDR3 length is 15 residues. For the CDR3, the DNA is TGTGCCAGCAGTCAGACCCCGGGCTCTGGAAACACCATATATTTT. Translating it yields CASSQTPGSGNTIYF.